Presented here are 16 T cell receptor beta chains from one specimen sequenced in a study of T cells in tuberculosis. Produced via immunoSEQ multiplex PCR; TCRdb's table is partial and in-frame only. The repertoire includes tens of thousands of clones, just under 95% of them detected once, and around 7.7% sits in the top ten. The sequencing sample was made of PBMCs. These receptors all stem from a donor aged 10-29 years with latent tuberculosis or without tuberculosis infection. Some clones in this sample may be carry-over from other donors' samples.

The chain carries TRBV9 and TRBJ2-3; 7 nucleotides agree with TRBD2. This CDR3 contains 17 residues. Germline V gene lookup returns CDR1 SGDLS and CDR2 YYNGEE. V gave up 3 bases and J gave up 5 bases; unmatched junction bases: 15. The CDR3 loop reads CASSARAGLAAGDTQYF. CDR3 bases: TGTGCCAGCAGCGCCCGAGCGGGGCTAGCGGCTGGAGATACGCAGTATTTT. Variable domain in full (rest from reference TRBV9 and TRBJ2-3): DSGVTQTPKHLITATGQRVTLRCSPRSGDLSVYWYQQSLDQGLQFLIQYYNGEERAKGNILERFSAQQFPDLHSELNLSSLELGDSALYFCASSARAGLAAGDTQYFGPGTRLTVL.

This chain uses TRBV19 with TRBJ2-7, with D uncertain. V was shortened by 6 bases and J by 5 bases, with 11 bases between the two germline ends. Per germline, CDR1 LNHDA and CDR2 SQIVND (reference sequence). The CDR3 is 12 amino acids. The CDR3, as DNA: TGTGCCAGTAGCAATCGAGAGAACGAGCAGTACTTC. Protein sequence: CASSNRENEQYF.

This chain uses TRBV5-4 with TRBJ2-3, with 9 bases identical to TRBD2. The V and J ends lost 9 bases and 6 bases, in that order; junction bases with no gene match: 11. Germline CDR1 and CDR2: SGHNT and YYREEE (reference sequence). The CDR3 spans 14 residues. The CDR3 loop reads CATTQREALDTQYF. The CDR3 DNA is TGTGCCACCACACAGCGGGAGGCGCTTGATACGCAGTATTTT.

This chain links TRBV27 with TRBJ2-3; a possible D gene is TRBD1 (5 bases). This CDR3 region has 12 residues. Germline CDR1 and CDR2: MNHEY and SMNVEV (reference sequence). V lost 4 bases, J lost 4 bases, and 6 bases lay in between. For the CDR3, the DNA is TGTGCCAGCAGTTCGACAGCAGATACGCAGTATTTT. Protein sequence: CASSSTADTQYF.

The chain carries TRBV10-3 and TRBJ2-1; 10 nucleotides align to TRBD2. This CDR3 is built from 16 residues. Germline V gene sequence: CDR1 ENHRY, CDR2 SYGVKD. The V and J ends lost 4 bases and 6 bases, in that order; junction bases with no gene match: 9. The CDR3 DNA reads TGTGCCATCAGTGGCTCTAGCGGGAGCCTCGTCAATGAGCAGTTCTTC. Amino acid sequence: CAISGSSGSLVNEQFF.

The chain recombines TRBV7-8 with TRBJ2-5; 9 bases are shared with TRBD2. This CDR3 is built from 14 residues. V was clipped by 5 bases and J by 4 bases; unmatched bases: 5. Germline V gene lookup returns CDR1 SGHVS and CDR2 FQNEAQ. The CDR3 DNA is TGTGCCAGCAGCGGGGAAGCGGGAGGAGAGACCCAGTACTTC. This translates into CASSGEAGGETQYF. Based on the CDR3 plus reference TRBV7-8 and TRBJ2-5, the full variable domain is GAGVSQSPRYKVAKRGQDVALRCDPISGHVSLFWYQQALGQGPEFLTYFQNEAQLDKSGLPSDRFFAERPEGSVSTLKIQRTQQEDSAVYLCASSGEAGGETQYFGPGTRLLVL.

The J gene is TRBJ1-1, the V gene TRBV7-9; unclear D gene. This CDR3 is built from 12 residues. CDR1 SEHNR and CDR2 FQNEAQ come from the germline V gene (reference sequence). V shed 0 bases and J shed 4 bases, with 3 bases lying between them. The CDR3 nucleotides read TGTGCCAGCAGCTTAGCCGGCACTGAAGCTTTCTTT. Amino acid sequence: CASSLAGTEAFF.

V gene TRBV6-1 combines with J gene TRBJ1-3; D gene ambiguous. CDR3 length: 15 residues. Trimming removed 7 bases at V and 0 bases at J, with 13 bases between. Germline V gene lookup returns CDR1 MNHNS and CDR2 SASEGT. DNA of the CDR3: TGTGCCAGCACCCCAACGTACTTCTCTGGAAACACCATATATTTT. It specifies CASTPTYFSGNTIYF.

The J gene is TRBJ1-1, the V gene TRBV7-9; D is possibly TRBD1 (5 bases). The V gene's germline CDR1 is SEHNR and CDR2 FQNEAQ (reference sequence). With 7 bases removed from V and 3 bases from J, the gap between germline ends came to 18 bases. This CDR3 region has 15 residues. The chain's CDR3 is CASIGTRVLDTEAFF. CDR3 DNA sequence: TGTGCCAGCATCGGAACCAGGGTTCTAGACACTGAAGCTTTCTTT. Based on the CDR3 plus reference TRBV7-9 and TRBJ1-1, the full variable domain is DTGVSQNPRHKITKRGQNVTFRCDPISEHNRLYWYRQTLGQGPEFLTYFQNEAQLEKSRLLSDRFSAERPKGSFSTLEIQRTEQGDSAMYLCASIGTRVLDTEAFFGQGTRLTVV.

The chain recombines TRBV15 with TRBJ1-2; TRBD1 agrees at 10 bases. The V gene end was trimmed by 1 base and the J gene end by 8 bases; junction bases not matched to a gene: 10. This CDR3 is 16 amino acids long. Germline V gene data show CDR1 as LNHNV and CDR2 as YYDKDF (reference sequence). The CDR3 is CATSRGGTGAVDGYTF. The CDR3 DNA reads as TGTGCCACCAGCAGAGGGGGGACAGGGGCTGTCGACGGCTACACCTTC.

The V and J genes are TRBV4-1 and TRBJ1-4, with TRBD1 matching 9 bases. The CDR3 spans 15 residues. V lost 4 bases and J lost 8; bases outside the gene matches: 8. Germline CDR1 and CDR2: MGHRA and YSYEKL. CDR3 sequence: CASSLVQGAGEKLFF. The CDR3 DNA sequence: TGCGCCAGCAGCCTGGTACAGGGGGCGGGGGAAAAACTGTTTTTT.

V gene TRBV27 combines with J gene TRBJ2-5, with 8 bases aligning to TRBD1. V shed 5 bases and J 1 base; nucleotides not matched to a gene: 9. This CDR3 spans 16 amino acids. CDR1 is MNHEY, CDR2 SMNVEV, per germline (reference sequence). The CDR3 reads CASSTLRQGIQETQYF. The CDR3 DNA sequence: TGTGCCAGCAGTACCCTGCGACAGGGGATCCAAGAGACCCAGTACTTC.

This rearrangement joins TRBV14 to TRBJ2-7, with D unclear. The V and J ends lost 5 bases and 6 bases respectively, with 8 bases between them. The CDR3 length is 11 residues. Looked up from germline, CDR1 is SGHDN and CDR2 is FVKESK. CDR3 nucleotides: TGTGCCAGCAGCTTAAATCGCGAGCAGTACTTC. It translates to CASSLNREQYF.

The rearrangement joins TRBV18 to TRBJ1-1; 8 bases are a match to TRBD1. CDR1 and CDR2 (germline): KGHSH, LQKENI. V dropped 3 bases and J dropped 3; count of bases not matched to a gene: 3. The CDR3 has 14 residues. The DNA of the CDR3 is TGTGCCAGCTCACCCTACAGGGGGGACACTGAAGCTTTCTTT. This codes for CASSPYRGDTEAFF.

This clone has a handful of counts. The CDR3 is CASSGVISYEQYF. The CDR3 DNA sequence: TGTGCCAGCAGTGGCGTTATCTCCTACGAGCAGTACTTC. The chain links TRBV6-1 to TRBJ2-7; no clear D. The CDR3 loop spans 13 amino acids. Germline V gene sequence: CDR1 MNHNS, CDR2 SASEGT. Trimming removed 4 bases at V and 0 bases at J, with 7 bases between.

This chain connects TRBV18 to TRBJ1-5; no firm D call. This CDR3 comprises 13 residues. The germline CDR1 and CDR2 sequences are KGHSH and LQKENI. Trimming stripped 6 bases from V and 0 bases from J, with 6 bases between. The CDR3 here is CASSRLSNQPQHF. The CDR3 DNA reads TGTGCCAGCTCCCGACTTAGCAATCAGCCCCAGCATTTT.